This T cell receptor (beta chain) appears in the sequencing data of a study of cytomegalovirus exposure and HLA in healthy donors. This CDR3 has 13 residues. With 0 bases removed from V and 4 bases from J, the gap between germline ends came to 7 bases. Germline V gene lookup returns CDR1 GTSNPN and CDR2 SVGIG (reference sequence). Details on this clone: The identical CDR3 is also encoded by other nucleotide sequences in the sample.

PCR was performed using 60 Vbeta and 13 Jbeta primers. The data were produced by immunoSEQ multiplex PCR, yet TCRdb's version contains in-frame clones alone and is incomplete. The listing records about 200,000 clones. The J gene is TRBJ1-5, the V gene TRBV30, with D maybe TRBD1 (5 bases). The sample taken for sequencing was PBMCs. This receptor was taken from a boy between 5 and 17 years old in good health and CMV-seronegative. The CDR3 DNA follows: TGTGCCTGGAGTGTCCAGGGTAATCAGCCCCAGCATTTT. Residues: CAWSVQGNQPQHF.